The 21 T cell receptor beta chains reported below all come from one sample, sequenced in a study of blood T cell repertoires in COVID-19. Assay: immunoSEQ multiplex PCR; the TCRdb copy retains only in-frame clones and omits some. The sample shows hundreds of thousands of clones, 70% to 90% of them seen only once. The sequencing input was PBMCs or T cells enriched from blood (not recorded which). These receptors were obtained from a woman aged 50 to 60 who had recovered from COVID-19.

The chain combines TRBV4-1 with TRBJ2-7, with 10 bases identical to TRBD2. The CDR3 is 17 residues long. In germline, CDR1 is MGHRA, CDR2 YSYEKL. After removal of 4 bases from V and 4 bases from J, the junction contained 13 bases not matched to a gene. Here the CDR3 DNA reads TGCGCCAGCAGCCCCGGACTAGCGGACAGCTTAGGTTACGAGCAGTACTTC. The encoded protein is CASSPGLADSLGYEQYF.

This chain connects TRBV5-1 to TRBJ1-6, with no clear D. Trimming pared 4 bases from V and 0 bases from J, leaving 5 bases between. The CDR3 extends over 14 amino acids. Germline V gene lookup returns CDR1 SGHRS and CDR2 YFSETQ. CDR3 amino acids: CASSLSSYNSPLHF. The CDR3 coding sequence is TGCGCCAGCAGCCTAAGCTCCTATAATTCACCCCTCCACTTT.

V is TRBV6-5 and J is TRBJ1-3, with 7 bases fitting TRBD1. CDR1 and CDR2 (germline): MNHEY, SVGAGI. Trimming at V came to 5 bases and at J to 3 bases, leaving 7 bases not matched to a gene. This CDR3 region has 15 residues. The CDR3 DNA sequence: TGTGCCAGCAGTCTGGACAGGTATTATGGAAACACCATATATTTT. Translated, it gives CASSLDRYYGNTIYF.

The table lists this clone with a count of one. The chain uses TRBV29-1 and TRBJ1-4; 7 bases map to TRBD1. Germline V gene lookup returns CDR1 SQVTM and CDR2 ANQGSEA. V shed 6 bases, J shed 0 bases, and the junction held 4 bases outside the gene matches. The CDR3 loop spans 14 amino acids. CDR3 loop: CSVVGTATNEKLFF. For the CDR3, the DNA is TGCAGCGTAGTAGGGACAGCAACTAATGAAAAACTGTTTTTT.

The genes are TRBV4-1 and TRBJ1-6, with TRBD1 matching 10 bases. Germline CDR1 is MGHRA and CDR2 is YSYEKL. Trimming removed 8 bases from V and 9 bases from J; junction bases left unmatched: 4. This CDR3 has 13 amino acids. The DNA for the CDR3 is TGCGCCAGCTCCGGGACAGGGGTTTCACCCCTCCACTTT. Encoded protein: CASSGTGVSPLHF.

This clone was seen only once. CDR3 nucleotide sequence: TGTGCCAGCAGTGTGTCAGATTATAATTCACCCCTCCACTTT. This encodes CASSVSDYNSPLHF. V gene TRBV2 combines with J gene TRBJ1-6, with D hard to call. The CDR3 has 14 amino acids. Trimming pared 4 bases from V and 4 bases from J, leaving 8 bases between. The V gene's germline CDR1 is SNHLY and CDR2 FYNNEI. Full variable domain (missing parts from reference TRBV2 and TRBJ1-6): EPEVTQTPSHQVTQMGQEVILRCVPISNHLYFYWYRQILGQKVEFLVSFYNNEISEKSEIFDDQFSVERPDGSNFTLKIRSTKLEDSAMYFCASSVSDYNSPLHFGNGTRLTVT.

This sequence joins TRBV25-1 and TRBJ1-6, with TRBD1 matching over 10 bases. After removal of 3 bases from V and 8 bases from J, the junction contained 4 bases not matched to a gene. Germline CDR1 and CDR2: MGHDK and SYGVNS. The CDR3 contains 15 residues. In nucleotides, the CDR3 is TGTGCCAGCAGTGACCCAGGGACAGGGGATTCACCCCTCCACTTT. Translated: CASSDPGTGDSPLHF.

The CDR3 DNA follows: TGCGCCAGCAGCTTAGTAGGGGGCGCTTTCAATGAGCAGTTCTTC. Its protein is CASSLVGGAFNEQFF. The rearrangement links TRBV5-1 to TRBJ2-1; 7 positions match TRBD1. Germline values: CDR1 SGHRS, CDR2 YFSETQ. The junction had 8 bases not matched to a gene; V was cut back by 2 bases and J by 6 bases. The CDR3 is 15 amino acids.

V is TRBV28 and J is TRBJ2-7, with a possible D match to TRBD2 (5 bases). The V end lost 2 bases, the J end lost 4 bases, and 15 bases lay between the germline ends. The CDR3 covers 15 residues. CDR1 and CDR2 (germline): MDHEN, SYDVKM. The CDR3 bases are TGTGCCAGCAGTTTACCTGGTCCAGCGGTGTACGAGCAGTACTTC. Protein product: CASSLPGPAVYEQYF.

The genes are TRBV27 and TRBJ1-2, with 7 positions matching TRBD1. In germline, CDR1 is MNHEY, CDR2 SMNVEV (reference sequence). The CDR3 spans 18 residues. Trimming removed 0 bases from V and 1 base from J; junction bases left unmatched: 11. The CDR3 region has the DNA TGTGCCAGCAGTTTATCTTGGGCACAGGGGAATAATAACTATGGCTACACCTTC. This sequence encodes CASSLSWAQGNNNYGYTF.

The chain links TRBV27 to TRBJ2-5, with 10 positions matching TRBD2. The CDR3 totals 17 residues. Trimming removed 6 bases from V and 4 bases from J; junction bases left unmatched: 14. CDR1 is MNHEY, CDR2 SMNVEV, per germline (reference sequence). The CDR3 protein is CASRKDTSGVRPETQYF. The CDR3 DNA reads TGTGCCAGCAGGAAAGATACTAGCGGGGTCCGTCCAGAGACCCAGTACTTC.

As DNA, the CDR3 is TGTGCCAGCATCAGGGACTCCTCGGGGCTCACTGAAGCTTTCTTT. Its translation: CASIRDSSGLTEAFF. V gene TRBV6-5 combines with J gene TRBJ1-1; D possibly corresponds to TRBD1 (5 bases). V was shortened by 7 bases and J by 4 bases, with 19 bases between the two germline ends. This CDR3 is 15 amino acids long. Germline CDR1 is MNHEY and CDR2 is SVGAGI.

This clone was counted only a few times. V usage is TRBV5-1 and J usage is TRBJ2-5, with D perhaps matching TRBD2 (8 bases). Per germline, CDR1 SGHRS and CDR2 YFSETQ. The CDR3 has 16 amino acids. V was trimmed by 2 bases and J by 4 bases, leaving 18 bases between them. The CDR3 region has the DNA TGCGCCAGCAGCTTTCAGGGGGAAAGCGGGGGAGAGACCCAGTACTTC. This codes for CASSFQGESGGETQYF.

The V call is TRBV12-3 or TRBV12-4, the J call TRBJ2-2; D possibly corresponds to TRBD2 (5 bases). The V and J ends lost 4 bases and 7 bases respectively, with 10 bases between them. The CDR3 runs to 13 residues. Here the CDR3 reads CASSYSVHGELFF. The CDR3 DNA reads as TGTGCCAGCAGTTATAGCGTACACGGGGAGCTGTTTTTT.

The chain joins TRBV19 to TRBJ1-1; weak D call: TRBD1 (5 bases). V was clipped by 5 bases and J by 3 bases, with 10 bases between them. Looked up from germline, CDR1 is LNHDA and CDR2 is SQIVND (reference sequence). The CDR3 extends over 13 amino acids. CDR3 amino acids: CASSGGGDTEAFF. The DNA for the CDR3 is TGTGCCAGTAGTGGAGGAGGGGACACTGAAGCTTTCTTT.

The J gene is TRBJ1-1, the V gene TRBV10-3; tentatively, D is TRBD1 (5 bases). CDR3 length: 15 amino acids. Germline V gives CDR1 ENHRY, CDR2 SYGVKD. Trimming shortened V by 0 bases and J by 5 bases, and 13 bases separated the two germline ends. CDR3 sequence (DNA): TGTGCCATCAGTGAGTCCAGTGGGGGGGTGACTGAAGCTTTCTTT. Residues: CAISESSGGVTEAFF.

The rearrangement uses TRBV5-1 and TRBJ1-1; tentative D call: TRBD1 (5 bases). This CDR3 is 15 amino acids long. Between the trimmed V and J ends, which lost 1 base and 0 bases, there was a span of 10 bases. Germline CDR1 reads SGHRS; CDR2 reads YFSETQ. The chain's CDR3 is CASSLYSGLNTEAFF. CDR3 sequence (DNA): TGCGCCAGCAGCTTGTACTCAGGGTTGAACACTGAAGCTTTCTTT.

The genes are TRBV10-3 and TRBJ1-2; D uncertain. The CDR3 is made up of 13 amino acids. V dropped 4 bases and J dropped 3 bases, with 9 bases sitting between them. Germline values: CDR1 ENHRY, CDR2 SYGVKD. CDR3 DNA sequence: TGTGCCATCAGTGTTATAGCGGACTATGGCTACACCTTC. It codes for CAISVIADYGYTF.

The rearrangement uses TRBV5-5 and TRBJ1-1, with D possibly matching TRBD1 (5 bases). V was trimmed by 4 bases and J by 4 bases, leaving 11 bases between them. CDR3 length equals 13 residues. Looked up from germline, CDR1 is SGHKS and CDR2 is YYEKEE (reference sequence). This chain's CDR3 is CASSLSGGTEAFF. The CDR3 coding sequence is TGTGCCAGCAGCCTTTCGGGGGGCACTGAAGCTTTCTTT.

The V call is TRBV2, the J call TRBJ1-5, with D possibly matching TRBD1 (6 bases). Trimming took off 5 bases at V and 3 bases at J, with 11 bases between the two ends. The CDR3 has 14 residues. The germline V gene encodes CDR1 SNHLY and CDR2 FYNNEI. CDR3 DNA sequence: TGTGCCAGCAGTCTACAGGGATTCAATCAGCCCCAGCATTTT. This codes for CASSLQGFNQPQHF.

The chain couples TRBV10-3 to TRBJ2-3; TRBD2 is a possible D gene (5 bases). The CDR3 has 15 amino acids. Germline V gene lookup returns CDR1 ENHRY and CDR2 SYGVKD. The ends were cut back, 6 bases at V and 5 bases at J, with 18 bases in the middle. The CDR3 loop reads CAIRDPPGEQDTQYF. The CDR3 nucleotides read TGTGCCATCAGGGACCCCCCCGGGGAGCAAGATACGCAGTATTTT.